These 2 T cell receptor beta chains share one sample of origin, sequenced in a study of tumor and adjacent non-tumor tissue in lung cancer. This sample's RNA came from whole unsorted tissue. The library came from three nested PCR rounds adapted from ARM-PCR protocols. One entry per CDR3 protein, called by TCRdb with MiXCR from the multiplex PCR reads. Of 120,000 or so distinct CDR3 sequences in the sample, approximately 71% were seen once. The specimen sequenced was lung tumor tissue. Source of these receptors: a man younger than 45 with non-small cell lung cancer.

Ten or more counts support this clonotype. The chain is built from TRBV29-1 and TRBJ1-1; D ambiguous. Germline CDR1 reads SQVTM; CDR2 reads ANQGSEA. Between the trimmed V and J ends, which lost 4 bases and 6 bases, there was a span of 9 bases. This CDR3 has 11 amino acids. CDR3 bases: TGCAGCGTTGTTTGGGTCTCTGAAGCTTTCTTT. Protein sequence: CSVVWVSEAFF. The whole variable domain, remainder taken from reference TRBV29-1 and TRBJ1-1, is SAVISQKPSRDICQRGTSLTIQCQVDSQVTMMFWYRQQPGQSLTLIATANQGSEATYESGFVIDKFPISRPNLTFSTLTVSNMSPEDSSIYLCSVVWVSEAFFGQGTRLTVV.

There are a few counts of this clonotype. This chain uses TRBV20-1 with TRBJ2-1, with 8 positions matching TRBD2. The germline V gene has CDR1 DFQATT and CDR2 SNEGSKA (reference sequence). The CDR3 has 14 residues. For the CDR3, the DNA is TGCAGCACTAAAACGGCGGGGGGATACAATGAGCAGTTCTTC. Translated: CSTKTAGGYNEQFF.